This T cell receptor (beta chain) derives from a study of T cell responses to AZD1222 COVID-19 vaccine. Overall study results and limits: Every sample of the repertoires postdated the peak T cell response.

Pooled samples include second doses given at about 4 or 12 weeks. Of note for this clone: As yet, its antigen is unknown.

Here immunoSEQ multiplex PCR was the method, and the copy in TCRdb shows in-frame clones only, minus some. Among about 93,000 clones listed, over 75% were seen once. Germline V gives CDR1 SQVTM, CDR2 ANQGSEA. Trimming shortened V by 4 bases and J by 2 bases, and 14 bases separated the two germline ends. The CDR3 extends over 14 amino acids. The receptor was isolated from an adult who received the AZD1222 COVID-19 vaccine. The chain recombines TRBV29-1 with TRBJ2-5; TRBD2 might be the D (6 bases). This material consisted of peripheral blood, taken 28 days after the second AZD1222 dose. CDR3 sequence: CSVGVSGYQETQYF. In DNA, the CDR3 is TGCAGCGTTGGCGTTAGCGGATATCAAGAGACCCAGTACTTC.